One T cell receptor (beta chain) is described in this entry. Reverse transcription used about 0.5 to 1 ug RNA and random hexamers. MiXCR, applied by TCRdb to the immunoSEQ multiplex PCR reads, yields one record per CDR3 protein. Among about 180,000 distinct CDR3 sequences listed, 95% were seen once. The CDR3 totals 13 residues. Trimming shortened V by 2 bases and J by 5 bases, and 9 bases separated the two germline ends. Looked up from germline, CDR1 is MNHEY and CDR2 is SMNVEV (reference sequence). This record belongs to a study of CD8 T cells in Susac syndrome. The multiple sclerosis controls consisted of treatment-naive patients with relapsing-remitting disease, either stable or active.

Sequencing was carried out using CD8+ T cells from PBMCs. The rearrangement links TRBV27 to TRBJ1-2; D not certain. The TCR was taken from a human donor with multiple sclerosis. CDR3 nucleotides: TGTGCCAGCAGTTTAACACAGTATTATGGCTACACCTTC. It translates to CASSLTQYYGYTF.